The sample holds a few counts of the clone carrying this TCR beta chain. These data come from a study of control samples from healthy donors and cancer patients. Libraries were prepared by immunoSEQ multiplex PCR; TCRdb keeps only in-frame clonotypes and omits some of them. The repertoire has around 90,000 clones, more than 75% of them found once; the top ten carry over 20%. V shed 5 bases and J shed 1 base, with 24 bases lying between them. CDR3 length: 18 residues. The germline gives CDR1 SGHRS, CDR2 YFSETQ. The sample was blood. The receptor was derived from a man aged 25 to 40 in good health. The chain links TRBV5-1 to TRBJ2-5; D unclear. The CDR3 DNA reads as TGCGCCAGCAGGGTGTTCGTTAGGAATAGCCTAACCCAAGAGACCCAGTACTTC. Translated, it gives CASRVFVRNSLTQETQYF.